This entry features one TCR beta chain sequence. Its cognate antigen is unknown. The record originates from a study of blood T cells in healthy people across ages. Study-wide results and limits: Compared with aged donors, long-lived donors showed fewer expanded clones, suggesting selection.

Each sample had at least 7 million PBMCs isolated. In germline, CDR1 is LGHNA, CDR2 YSLEER. V lost 5 bases, J lost 4 bases, and 2 bases stayed unmatched. The length of the CDR3 is 14 residues. A second PCR, run for about 7 to 11 cycles, used a sample-barcoded 5' primer plus a J-beta primer mix. TCRdb processed the 5' RACE reads anew with MiXCR; each CDR3 protein has one entry. The sample lists around 1,500,000 distinct CDR3 sequences, 25% to 30% seen once, with about 8% in the top ten. This sequence joins TRBV4-3 and TRBJ2-1; 10 positions agree with TRBD2. The sequence derives from a woman in her thirties in good health. What was sequenced was blood. The CDR3 protein is CASSGTSEYNEQFF. CDR3 DNA sequence: TGCGCCAGCAGCGGGACTAGCGAGTACAATGAGCAGTTCTTC.